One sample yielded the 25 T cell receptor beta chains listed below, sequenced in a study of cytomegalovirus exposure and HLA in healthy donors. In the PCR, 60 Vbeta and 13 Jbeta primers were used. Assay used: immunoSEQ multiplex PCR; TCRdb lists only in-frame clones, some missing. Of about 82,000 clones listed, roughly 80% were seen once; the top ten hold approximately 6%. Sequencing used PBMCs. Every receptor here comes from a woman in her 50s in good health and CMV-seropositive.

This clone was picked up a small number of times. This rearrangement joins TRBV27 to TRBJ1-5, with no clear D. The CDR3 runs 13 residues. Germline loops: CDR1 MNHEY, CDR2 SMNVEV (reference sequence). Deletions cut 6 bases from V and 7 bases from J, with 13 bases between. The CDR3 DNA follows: TGTGCCAGCAGAGGGAGAAGTTGGCAGCCCCAGCATTTT. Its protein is CASRGRSWQPQHF.

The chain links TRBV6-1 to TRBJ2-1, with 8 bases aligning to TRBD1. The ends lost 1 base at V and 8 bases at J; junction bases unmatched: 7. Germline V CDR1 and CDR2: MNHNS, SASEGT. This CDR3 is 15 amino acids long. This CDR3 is CASSEGTGSSDEQFF. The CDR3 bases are TGTGCCAGCAGTGAAGGGACAGGGTCTTCCGATGAGCAGTTCTTC.

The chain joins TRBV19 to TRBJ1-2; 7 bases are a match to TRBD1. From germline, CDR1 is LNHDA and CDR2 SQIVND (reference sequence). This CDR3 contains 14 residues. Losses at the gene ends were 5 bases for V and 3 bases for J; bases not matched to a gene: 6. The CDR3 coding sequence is TGTGCCAGTAGTGCACTTGGGACAGACTATGGCTACACCTTC. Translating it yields CASSALGTDYGYTF.

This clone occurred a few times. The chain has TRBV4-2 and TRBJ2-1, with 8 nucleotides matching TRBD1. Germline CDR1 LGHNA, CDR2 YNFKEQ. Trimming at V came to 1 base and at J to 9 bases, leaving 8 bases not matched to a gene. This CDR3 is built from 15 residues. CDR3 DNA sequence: TGTGCCAGCAGCCAAGCAGCAGGGGGCTCAGGTGAGCAGTTCTTC. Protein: CASSQAAGGSGEQFF.

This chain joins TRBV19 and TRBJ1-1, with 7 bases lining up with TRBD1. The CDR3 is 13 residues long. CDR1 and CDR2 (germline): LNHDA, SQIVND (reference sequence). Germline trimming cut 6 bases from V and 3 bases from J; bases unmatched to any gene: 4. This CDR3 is CASRTRGDTEAFF. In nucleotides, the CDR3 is TGTGCCAGTAGGACCAGGGGGGACACTGAAGCTTTCTTT.

The CDR3 reads CATSTTSGYNEQFF. CDR3 bases: TGTGCCACCTCGACCACTAGCGGCTACAATGAGCAGTTCTTC. V gene TRBV10-3 combines with J gene TRBJ2-1; 8 bases fit TRBD2. The V segment lost 10 bases and the J segment 3 bases; nucleotides outside the gene matches: 8. The germline CDR1 and CDR2 sequences are ENHRY and SYGVKD. The CDR3 runs to 14 residues.

The CDR3 region is CATSTFGGENTEAFF. The DNA of the CDR3 is TGTGCCACCAGTACATTCGGGGGGGAGAACACTGAAGCTTTCTTT. The chain couples TRBV15 to TRBJ1-1; TRBD1 is a possible D gene (5 bases). CDR3 length equals 15 residues. V was shortened by 6 bases and J by 1 base, with 15 bases between the two germline ends. Germline V lookup: CDR1 LNHNV, CDR2 YYDKDF (reference sequence).

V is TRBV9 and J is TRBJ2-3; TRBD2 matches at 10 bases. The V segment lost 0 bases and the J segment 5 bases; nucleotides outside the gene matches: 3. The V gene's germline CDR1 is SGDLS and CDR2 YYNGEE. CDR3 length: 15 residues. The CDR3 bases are TGTGCCAGCAGCGTAGGGGGACTAGCGAGAGATACGCAGTATTTT. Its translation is CASSVGGLARDTQYF. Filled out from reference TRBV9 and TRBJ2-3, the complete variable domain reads DSGVTQTPKHLITATGQRVTLRCSPRSGDLSVYWYQQSLDQGLQFLIQYYNGEERAKGNILERFSAQQFPDLHSELNLSSLELGDSALYFCASSVGGLARDTQYFGPGTRLTVL.

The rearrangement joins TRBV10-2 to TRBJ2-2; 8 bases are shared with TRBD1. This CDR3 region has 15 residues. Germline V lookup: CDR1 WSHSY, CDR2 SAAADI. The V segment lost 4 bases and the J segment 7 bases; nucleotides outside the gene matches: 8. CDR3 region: CASSVDREVFGELFF. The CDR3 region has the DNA TGCGCCAGCAGTGTGGACAGGGAGGTATTCGGGGAGCTGTTTTTT.

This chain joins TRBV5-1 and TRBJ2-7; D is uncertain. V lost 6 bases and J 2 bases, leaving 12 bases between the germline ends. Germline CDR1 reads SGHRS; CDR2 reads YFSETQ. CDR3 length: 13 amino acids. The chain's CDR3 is CASNGLETYEQYF. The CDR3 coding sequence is TGCGCCAGCAATGGTCTAGAGACCTACGAGCAGTACTTC. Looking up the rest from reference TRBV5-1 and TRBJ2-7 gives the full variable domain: KAGVTQTPRYLIKTRGQQVTLSCSPISGHRSVSWYQQTPGQGLQFLFEYFSETQRNKGNFPGRFSGRQFSNSRSEMNVSTLELGDSALYLCASNGLETYEQYFGPGTRLTVT.

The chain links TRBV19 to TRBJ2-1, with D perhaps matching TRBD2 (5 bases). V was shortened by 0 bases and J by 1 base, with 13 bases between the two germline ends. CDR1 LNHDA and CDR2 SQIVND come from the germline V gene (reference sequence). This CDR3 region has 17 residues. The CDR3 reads CASSIERATPSYNEQFF. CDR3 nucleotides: TGTGCCAGTAGTATAGAGAGGGCTACCCCTTCCTACAATGAGCAGTTCTTC.

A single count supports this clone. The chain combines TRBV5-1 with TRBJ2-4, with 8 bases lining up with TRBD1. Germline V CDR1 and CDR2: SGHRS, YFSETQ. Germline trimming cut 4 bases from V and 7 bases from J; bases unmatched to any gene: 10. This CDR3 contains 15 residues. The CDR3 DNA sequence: TGCGCCAGCAGCCGAACAGCAGGGGGCCGTAACATTCAGTACTTC. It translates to CASSRTAGGRNIQYF.

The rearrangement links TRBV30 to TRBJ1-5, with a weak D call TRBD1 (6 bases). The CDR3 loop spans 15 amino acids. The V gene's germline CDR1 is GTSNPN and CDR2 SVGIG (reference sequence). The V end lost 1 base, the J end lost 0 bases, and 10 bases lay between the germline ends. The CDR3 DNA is TGTGCCTGGAGTGCGGGGACACGTAGCAATCAGCCCCAGCATTTT. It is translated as CAWSAGTRSNQPQHF.

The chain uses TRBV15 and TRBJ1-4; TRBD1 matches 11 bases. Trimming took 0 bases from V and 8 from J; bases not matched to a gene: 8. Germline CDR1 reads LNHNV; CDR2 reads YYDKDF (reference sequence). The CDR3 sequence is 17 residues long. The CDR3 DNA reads TGTGCCACCAGCAGAGATTTAATAGGACAGGGGGCGGAAAAACTGTTTTTT. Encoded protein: CATSRDLIGQGAEKLFF.

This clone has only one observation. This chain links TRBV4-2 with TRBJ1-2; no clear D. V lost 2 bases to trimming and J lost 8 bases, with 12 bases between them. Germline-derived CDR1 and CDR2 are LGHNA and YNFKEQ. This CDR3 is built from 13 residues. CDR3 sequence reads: CASSQIDSGGYTF. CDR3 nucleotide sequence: TGTGCCAGCAGCCAAATTGACTCGGGGGGCTACACCTTC.

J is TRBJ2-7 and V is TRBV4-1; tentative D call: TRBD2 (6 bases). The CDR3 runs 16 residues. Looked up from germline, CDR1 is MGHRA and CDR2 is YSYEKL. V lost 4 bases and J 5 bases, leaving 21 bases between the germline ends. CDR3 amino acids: CASSLSFGRERHEQYF. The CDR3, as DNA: TGCGCCAGCAGCCTAAGTTTTGGTCGGGAGCGCCACGAGCAGTACTTC.

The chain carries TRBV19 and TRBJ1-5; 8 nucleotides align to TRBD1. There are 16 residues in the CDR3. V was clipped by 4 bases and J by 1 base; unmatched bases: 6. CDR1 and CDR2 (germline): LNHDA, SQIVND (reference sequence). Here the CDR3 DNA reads TGTGCCAGTAGTACACAGAGACAGGGGAGCAATCAGCCCCAGCATTTT. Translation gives CASSTQRQGSNQPQHF.

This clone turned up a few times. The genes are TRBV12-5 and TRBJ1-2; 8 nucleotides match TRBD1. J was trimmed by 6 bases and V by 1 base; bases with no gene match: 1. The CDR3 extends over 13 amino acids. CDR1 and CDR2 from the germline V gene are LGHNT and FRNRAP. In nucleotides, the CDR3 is TGTGCTAGTGGTTTGGGGACAGGGAATGGCTACACCTTC. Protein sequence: CASGLGTGNGYTF.

The CDR3 region is CSVRQGNGANVLTF. The CDR3 DNA sequence: TGCAGCGTTAGACAGGGTAATGGGGCCAACGTCCTGACTTTC. The chain carries TRBV29-1 and TRBJ2-6; 7 positions agree with TRBD1. In germline, CDR1 is SQVTM, CDR2 ANQGSEA. The CDR3 loop spans 14 amino acids. With V trimmed by 5 bases and J by 3 bases, 4 bases remained unmatched.

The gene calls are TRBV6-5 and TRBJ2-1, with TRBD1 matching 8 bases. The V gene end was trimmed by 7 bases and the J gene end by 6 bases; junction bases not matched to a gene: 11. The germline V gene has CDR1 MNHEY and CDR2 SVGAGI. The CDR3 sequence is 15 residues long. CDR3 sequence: CASTTDREQSNEQFF. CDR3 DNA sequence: TGTGCCAGCACTACGGACAGGGAACAATCCAATGAGCAGTTCTTC.

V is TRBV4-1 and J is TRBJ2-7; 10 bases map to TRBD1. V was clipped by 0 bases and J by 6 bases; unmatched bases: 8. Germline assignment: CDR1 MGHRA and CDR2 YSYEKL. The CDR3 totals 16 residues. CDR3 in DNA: TGCGCCAGCAGCCAAGAGAGTTGGGACAGGGGCTCCGAGCAGTACTTC. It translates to CASSQESWDRGSEQYF.

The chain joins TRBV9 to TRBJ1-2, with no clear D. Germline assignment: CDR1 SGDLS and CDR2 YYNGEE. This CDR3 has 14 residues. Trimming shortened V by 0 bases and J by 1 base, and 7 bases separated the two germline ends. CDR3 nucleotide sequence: TGTGCCAGCAGCGTAGGGAGTTATAACTATGGCTACACCTTC. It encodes CASSVGSYNYGYTF.

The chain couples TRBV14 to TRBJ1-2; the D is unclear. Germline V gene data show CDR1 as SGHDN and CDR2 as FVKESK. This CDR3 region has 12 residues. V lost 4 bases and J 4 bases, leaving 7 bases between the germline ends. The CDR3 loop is CASSLSGYGYTF. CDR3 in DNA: TGTGCCAGCAGCCTTTCAGGCTATGGCTACACCTTC.

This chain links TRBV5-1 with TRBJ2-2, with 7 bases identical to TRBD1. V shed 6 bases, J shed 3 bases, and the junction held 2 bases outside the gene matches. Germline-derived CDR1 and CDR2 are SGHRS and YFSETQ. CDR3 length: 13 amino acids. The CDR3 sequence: CASKGTDTGELFF. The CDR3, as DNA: TGCGCCAGCAAAGGGACAGACACCGGGGAGCTGTTTTTT.

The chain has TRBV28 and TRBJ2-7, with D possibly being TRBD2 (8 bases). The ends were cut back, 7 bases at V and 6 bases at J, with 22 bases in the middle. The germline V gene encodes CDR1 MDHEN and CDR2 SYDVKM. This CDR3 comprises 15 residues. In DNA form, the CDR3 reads TGTGCCAGCACATCAGGGGGACTAGAAAAGGGCGAGCAGTACTTC. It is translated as CASTSGGLEKGEQYF.